One and the same sample provided the 24 T cell receptor beta chains below, sequenced in a study of blood T cell repertoires in COVID-19. TCRdb's copy holds only in-frame clones and misses some; the assay was immunoSEQ multiplex PCR. Here the sample spans approximately 140,000 clones, around 81% being singletons. Sequences were obtained from peripheral blood. The receptor set was obtained from a human donor in a cohort sampled during active COVID-19.

The CDR3 nucleotides read TGTGCCAGCAGTATAGCGGGAGGGAACACCGGGGAGCTGTTTTTT. Encoded protein: CASSIAGGNTGELFF. This chain uses TRBV7-8 with TRBJ2-2, with 10 bases aligning to TRBD2. CDR3 length: 15 residues. V shed 6 bases, J shed 1 base, and the junction held 2 bases outside the gene matches. The germline V gene has CDR1 SGHVS and CDR2 FQNEAQ.

V and J are TRBV19 and TRBJ1-2; TRBD1 matches at 10 bases. CDR1 and CDR2 (germline): LNHDA, SQIVND (reference sequence). The junction had 13 bases not matched to a gene; V was cut back by 5 bases and J by 1 base. CDR3 length: 18 amino acids. CDR3 nucleotides: TGTGCCAGTAGTCCCCCGAGGGGGGACAGGGGTATTAACTATGGCTACACCTTC. It codes for CASSPPRGDRGINYGYTF.

The rearrangement links TRBV7-2 to TRBJ1-4; 7 nucleotides align to TRBD1. With 5 bases clipped from V and 9 bases from J, the junction kept 6 bases outside the gene matches. Germline V CDR1 and CDR2: SGHTA, FQGNSA. The CDR3 runs to 13 residues. As DNA, the CDR3 is TGTGCCAGCAGCCCCGGGACAGTGAAAAAACTGTTTTTT. The encoded protein is CASSPGTVKKLFF.

This sequence joins TRBV1 and TRBJ2-3; the table's D call, TRBD2, was not checked against the DNA. TRBV1 is flagged as a pseudogene. The CDR3 has 18 amino acids. The CDR3: CTSSQVRPSGRGTDTQYF. The CDR3 DNA sequence: TGCACCAGCAGCCAAGTTCGTCCTAGCGGGAGAGGGACAGATACGCAGTATTTT.

This chain connects TRBV5-1 to TRBJ2-3; D perhaps matches TRBD2 (6 bases). From germline, CDR1 is SGHRS and CDR2 YFSETQ. Trimming took off 4 bases at V and 1 base at J, with 16 bases between the two ends. The CDR3 totals 16 residues. For the CDR3, the DNA is TGCGCCAGCAGCCCGGGGGTGCTCAGAGGCACAGATACGCAGTATTTT. Translation: CASSPGVLRGTDTQYF.

CDR3 amino acids: CASKGQGQQPQHF. DNA of the CDR3: TGTGCCAGCAAGGGACAGGGACAACAGCCCCAGCATTTT. The chain joins TRBV2 to TRBJ1-5, with 9 bases aligning to TRBD1. V shed 7 bases and J 7 bases; nucleotides not matched to a gene: 5. The CDR3 sequence is 13 residues long. Germline CDR1 reads SNHLY; CDR2 reads FYNNEI.

V gene TRBV29-1 combines with J gene TRBJ2-5; 8 bases fit TRBD2. Germline V CDR1 and CDR2: SQVTM, ANQGSEA. V was clipped by 8 bases and J by 5 bases; unmatched bases: 7. This CDR3 has 12 residues. The CDR3 sequence: CSTTGGEETQYF. As DNA, the CDR3 is TGCAGCACTACGGGGGGGGAGGAGACCCAGTACTTC. The whole variable domain, remainder taken from reference TRBV29-1 and TRBJ2-5, is SAVISQKPSRDICQRGTSLTIQCQVDSQVTMMFWYRQQPGQSLTLIATANQGSEATYESGFVIDKFPISRPNLTFSTLTVSNMSPEDSSIYLCSTTGGEETQYFGPGTRLLVL.

The chain links TRBV9 to TRBJ1-4; 7 nucleotides align to TRBD1. The CDR3 extends over 15 amino acids. V lost 4 bases to trimming and J lost 5 bases; unmatched junction nucleotides: 8. CDR1 is SGDLS and CDR2 is YYNGEE in the germline V gene. The CDR3 loop reads CASSPRDSSNEKLFF. Here the CDR3 DNA reads TGTGCCAGCAGCCCCCGGGACAGCTCGAATGAAAAACTGTTTTTT.

This clone came up once. This CDR3 is also generated by other DNA sequences in the sample. Written as DNA, the CDR3 is TGCGCCAGCAGCTCAGGGGGAAGAGACACTGAAGCTTTCTTT. The encoded protein is CASSSGGRDTEAFF. The chain links TRBV5-1 to TRBJ1-1; 7 bases agree with TRBD1. The CDR3 length is 14 residues. With V trimmed by 3 bases and J by 3 bases, 5 bases remained unmatched. CDR1 SGHRS and CDR2 YFSETQ come from the germline V gene.

The CDR3 reads CASSQVGGTDTQYF. CDR3 DNA: TGCGCCAGCAGCCAAGTGGGAGGAACAGATACGCAGTATTTT. The gene calls are TRBV4-3 and TRBJ2-3; D may be TRBD2 (6 bases). The CDR3 totals 14 residues. CDR1 and CDR2 from the germline V gene are LGHNA and YSLEER. V lost 1 base to trimming and J lost 3 bases, with 8 bases between them.

This chain links TRBV7-2 with TRBJ2-1; 8 nucleotides line up with TRBD2. Germline lookup yields CDR1 SGHTA and CDR2 FQGNSA. CDR3 length: 15 amino acids. The J segment lost 4 bases and the V segment lost 4 bases, leaving 6 bases of the junction unmatched. For the CDR3, the DNA is TGTGCCAGCAGCTCCCAAACGGGAGGGTACAATGAGCAGTTCTTC. This encodes CASSSQTGGYNEQFF. The full variable domain, completed using reference TRBV7-2 and TRBJ2-1, is GAGVSQSPSNKVTEKGKDVELRCDPISGHTALYWYRQSLGQGLEFLIYFQGNSAPDKSGLPSDRFSAERTGGSVSTLTIQRTQQEDSAVYLCASSSQTGGYNEQFFGPGTRLTVL.

The chain is built from TRBV3-1 (or the pseudogene TRBV3-2) and TRBJ2-1; 15 nucleotides match TRBD2. Unmatched junction bases numbered 2, after V lost 3 bases and J lost 8 bases. Germline CDR1 and CDR2: LGHDT and YNNKEL (reference sequence). The CDR3 is made up of 15 amino acids. The chain's CDR3 is CASSQGLAGGDEQFF. CDR3 coding DNA: TGTGCCAGCAGCCAGGGACTAGCGGGAGGCGATGAGCAGTTCTTC.

The V and J genes are TRBV5-8 and TRBJ2-5, with TRBD1 matching over 10 bases. With 1 base clipped from V and 2 bases from J, the junction kept 11 bases outside the gene matches. The germline V gene encodes CDR1 SGHTS and CDR2 YDEGEE. The CDR3 spans 18 residues. CDR3 sequence: CASSLSGQGTPLQETQYF. The CDR3 DNA sequence: TGTGCCAGCAGCTTGTCGGGACAGGGGACCCCGCTACAAGAGACCCAGTACTTC.

The chain is built from TRBV5-5 and TRBJ1-5; TRBD1 matches 8 bases. The CDR3 is 14 amino acids. V shed 4 bases, J shed 5 bases, and the junction held 5 bases outside the gene matches. Germline V lookup: CDR1 SGHKS, CDR2 YYEKEE (reference sequence). The DNA of the CDR3 is TGTGCCAGCAGCCCAGGACAGGGTTATCAGCCCCAGCATTTT. This gives the protein CASSPGQGYQPQHF.

The chain has TRBV6-5 and TRBJ1-1, with 10 bases fitting TRBD1. Germline values: CDR1 MNHEY, CDR2 SVGAGI. With V trimmed by 10 bases and J by 4 bases, 6 bases remained unmatched. The CDR3 is 13 amino acids. The CDR3 coding sequence is TGTGCCACCTCCGGGACAGGGGCCACTGAAGCTTTCTTT. It is translated as CATSGTGATEAFF.

The rearrangement uses TRBV5-1 and TRBJ2-2; 7 bases align to TRBD1. The CDR3 spans 16 residues. V dropped 4 bases and J dropped 5; count of bases not matched to a gene: 11. Germline CDR1 is SGHRS and CDR2 is YFSETQ. CDR3: CASSLSGQPTTGELFF. In DNA form, the CDR3 reads TGCGCCAGCAGCCTTTCGGGACAGCCCACGACCGGGGAGCTGTTTTTT.

The chain combines TRBV11-1 with TRBJ2-5, with D possibly TRBD2 on 6 matching bases. The CDR3 runs 14 residues. Germline CDR1 and CDR2: SGHAT and FQDESV (reference sequence). Trimming cost V 4 bases and J 3 bases, with 12 bases left between them. CDR3 amino acids: CASSWERAEETQYF. The CDR3 DNA reads TGTGCCAGCAGCTGGGAGCGGGCCGAAGAGACCCAGTACTTC.

The genes are TRBV19 and TRBJ2-1; D remains ambiguous. CDR3 length: 16 amino acids. The V gene's germline CDR1 is LNHDA and CDR2 SQIVND (reference sequence). Between the trimmed V and J ends, which lost 0 bases and 2 bases, there was a span of 11 bases. The chain's CDR3 is CASSIEELEPYNEQFF. The CDR3 coding sequence is TGTGCCAGTAGTATAGAGGAGCTGGAACCCTACAATGAGCAGTTCTTC. The full variable domain, rest sourced from reference TRBV19 and TRBJ2-1, is DGGITQSPKYLFRKEGQNVTLSCEQNLNHDAMYWYRQDPGQGLRLIYYSQIVNDFQKGDIAEGYSVSREKKESFPLTVTSAQKNPTAFYLCASSIEELEPYNEQFFGPGTRLTVL.

This chain joins TRBV19 and TRBJ1-5, with D tentatively TRBD1 (5 bases). The CDR3 runs 14 residues. Germline CDR1 LNHDA, CDR2 SQIVND (reference sequence). Trimming pared 0 bases from V and 3 bases from J, leaving 6 bases between. The CDR3, as DNA: TGTGCCAGTAGTATAGACAGGGACAATCAGCCCCAGCATTTT. Translated: CASSIDRDNQPQHF.

The V and J genes are TRBV5-4 and TRBJ2-2; a weak D match, TRBD1 (6 bases). V lost 4 bases and J lost 5, with 15 bases in between. Germline CDR1 is SGHNT and CDR2 is YYREEE (reference sequence). CDR3 length equals 15 residues. In nucleotides, the CDR3 is TGTGCCAGCAGCGCTCGACAGGTTGCGACCGGGGAGCTGTTTTTT. This translates into CASSARQVATGELFF. Full variable domain (missing parts from reference TRBV5-4 and TRBJ2-2): ETGVTQSPTHLIKTRGQQVTLRCSSQSGHNTVSWYQQALGQGPQFIFQYYREEENGRGNFPPRFSGLQFPNYSSELNVNALELDDSALYLCASSARQVATGELFFGEGSRLTVL.

The CDR3 sequence: CASSQEGGRGEEKLFF. The CDR3 nucleotides read TGTGCCAGCAGCCAAGAGGGGGGAAGGGGCGAGGAAAAACTGTTTTTT. The rearrangement uses TRBV4-2 and TRBJ1-4, with a tentative D call TRBD1 (5 bases). With 0 bases removed from V and 8 bases from J, the gap between germline ends came to 16 bases. Germline values: CDR1 LGHNA, CDR2 YNFKEQ. The CDR3 length is 16 residues.

The chain links TRBV2 to TRBJ1-2; D call uncertain. The V gene's germline CDR1 is SNHLY and CDR2 FYNNEI. The CDR3 has 14 residues. V lost 6 bases, J lost 0 bases, and 11 bases lay in between. CDR3 coding DNA: TGTGCCAGCAGGTCACGGACTACTAACTATGGCTACACCTTC. It encodes CASRSRTTNYGYTF.

The genes are TRBV18 and TRBJ2-5; 7 nucleotides agree with TRBD2. The V gene's germline CDR1 is KGHSH and CDR2 LQKENI. The CDR3 spans 16 residues. The J segment lost 1 base and the V segment lost 0 bases, leaving 5 bases of the junction unmatched. CDR3 region: CASSPPWGGFQETQYF. The CDR3 DNA sequence: TGTGCCAGCTCACCACCCTGGGGGGGGTTCCAAGAGACCCAGTACTTC.

This clone has only a few counts. This rearrangement joins TRBV5-1 to TRBJ2-2; 12 positions match TRBD1. V trimming: 2 bases; J trimming: 9 bases; junction bases outside the gene matches: 5. The CDR3 has 15 amino acids. Germline CDR1 is SGHRS and CDR2 is YFSETQ. In DNA form, the CDR3 reads TGCGCCAGCAGCTTAAGGGGACAGGGGGCCTGGGAGCTGTTTTTT. Protein product: CASSLRGQGAWELFF.